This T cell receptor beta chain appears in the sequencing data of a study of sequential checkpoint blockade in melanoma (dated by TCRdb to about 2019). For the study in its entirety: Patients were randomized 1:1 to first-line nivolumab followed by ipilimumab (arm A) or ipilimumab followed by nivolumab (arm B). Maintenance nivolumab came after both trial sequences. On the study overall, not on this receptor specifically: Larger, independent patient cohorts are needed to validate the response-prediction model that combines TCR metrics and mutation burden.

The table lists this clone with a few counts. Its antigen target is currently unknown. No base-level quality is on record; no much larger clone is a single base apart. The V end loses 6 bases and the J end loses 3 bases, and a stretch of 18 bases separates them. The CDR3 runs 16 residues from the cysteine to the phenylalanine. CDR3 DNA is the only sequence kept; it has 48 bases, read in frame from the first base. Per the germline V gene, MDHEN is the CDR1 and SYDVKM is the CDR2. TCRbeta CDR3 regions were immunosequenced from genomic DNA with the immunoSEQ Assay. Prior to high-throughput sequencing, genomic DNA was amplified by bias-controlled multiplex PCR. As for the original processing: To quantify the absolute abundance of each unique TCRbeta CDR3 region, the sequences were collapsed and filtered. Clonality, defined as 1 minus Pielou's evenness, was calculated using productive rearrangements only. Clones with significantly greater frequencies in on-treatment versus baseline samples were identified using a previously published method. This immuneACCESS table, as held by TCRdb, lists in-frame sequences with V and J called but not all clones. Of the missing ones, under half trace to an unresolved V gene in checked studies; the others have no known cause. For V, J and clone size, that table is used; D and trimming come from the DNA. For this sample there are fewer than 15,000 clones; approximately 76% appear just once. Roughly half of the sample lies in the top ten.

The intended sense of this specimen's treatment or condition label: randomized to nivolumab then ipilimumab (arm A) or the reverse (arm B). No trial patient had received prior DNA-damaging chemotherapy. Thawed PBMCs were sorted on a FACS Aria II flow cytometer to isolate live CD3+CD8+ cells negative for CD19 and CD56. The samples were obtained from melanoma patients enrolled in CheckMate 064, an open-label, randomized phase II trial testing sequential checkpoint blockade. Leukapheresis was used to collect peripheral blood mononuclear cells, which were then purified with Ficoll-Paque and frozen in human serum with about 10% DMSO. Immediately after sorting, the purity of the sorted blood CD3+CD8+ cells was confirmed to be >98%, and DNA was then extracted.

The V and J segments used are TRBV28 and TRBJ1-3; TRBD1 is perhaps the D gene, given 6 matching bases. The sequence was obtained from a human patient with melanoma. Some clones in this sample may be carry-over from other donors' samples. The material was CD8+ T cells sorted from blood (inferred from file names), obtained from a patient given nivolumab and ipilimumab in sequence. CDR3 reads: CASRKQGSPNGNTIYF. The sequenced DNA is TGTGCCAGCAGAAAACAGGGTTCTCCAAATGGAAACACCATATATTTT.